Described below is a single T cell receptor (beta chain) sequence and its context. The antigen remains undetermined. This specimen comes from a study of T cell repertoires in cytomegalovirus infection. Findings of the study overall: HLA-C-restricted, CMV-specific TCR beta clonotypes were dominant ex vivo. Summed public TCR beta family frequency identified CMV carriers bearing the relevant HLA.

TCRdb used MiXCR to reprocess the reads, holding one entry per CDR3 protein. Here the sample spans around 100,000 distinct CDR3 sequences, about a quarter being singletons. Sequencing was carried out using CD8+ T cells from PBMCs. The TCR originated in a human donor in good health (CMV status not recorded). Some clones in this sample may be carry-over from other donors' samples.

The DNA of the CDR3 is TGTGCCAGCTCGTGGAAAGGCACCAGCAATCAGCCCCAGCATTTT. This sequence encodes CASSWKGTSNQPQHF. This sequence joins TRBV19 and TRBJ1-5; D ambiguous. The CDR3 covers 15 residues. Trimming pared 9 bases from V and 1 base from J, leaving 16 bases between. CDR1 LNHDA and CDR2 SQIVND come from the germline V gene (reference sequence).